This T cell receptor beta chain was sequenced in a study of T cell responses to AZD1222 COVID-19 vaccine. Study information: Second-dose intervals of approximately 4 or approximately 12 weeks were pooled. Findings and caveats of the study: The study reported that nearly half of spike-specific TCRs target unmutated variant regions. Baseline serostatus was positive in only six AZD1222 recipients.

The CDR3 contains 15 residues. V shed 1 base and J shed 0 bases, with 6 bases lying between them. Germline V gene lookup returns CDR1 KGHSH and CDR2 LQKENI. Turning to this clone: As yet, its antigen is unknown.

Libraries were prepared by immunoSEQ multiplex PCR; TCRdb keeps only in-frame clonotypes and omits some of them. The sample shows about 130,000 clones, over 75% of them seen only once. This sequence was found in an adult in good health. V gene TRBV18 combines with J gene TRBJ1-4; no reliable D call. The material sequenced was peripheral blood, taken on day 0 of AZD1222 vaccination. CDR3 in DNA: TGTGCCAGCTCACCACAGCCAACAACTAATGAAAAACTGTTTTTT. It specifies CASSPQPTTNEKLFF.